A selection of T cell receptor beta chains follows, all from one sample in a study of regulatory T cells in long-lasting Graves disease. TCRdb re-called the multiplex PCR reads with MiXCR, one entry per CDR3 protein. The repertoire holds 300,000 to 350,000 distinct CDR3 sequences, with roughly a fifth as singletons. The sample consisted of peripheral blood mononuclear cells (PBMCs), taken when the disease was refractory, from a patient treated with antithyroid drugs. All receptors come from a female donor with Graves disease. Each CDR3 is given with its conserved first and last residue. The D gene is left open where the match is weak. Only some rows state a clone size, as once, few, many or a class for expanded clones.

>TRBV6-1|TRBJ2-5|many|NA
TGTGCCAGCAGTCCCCGGGGGTTGGAGACCCAGTACTTC
CASSPRGLETQYF
>TRBV19|TRBJ1-4|once|NA
TGTGCCAGTAGGGACCGCCTTAATGAAAAACTGTTTTTT
CASRDRLNEKLFF
>TRBV28|TRBJ1-4|many|NA
TGTGCCAGCAGTTGGCCAAACCGGGACATCGGTGAAAAACTGTTTTTT
CASSWPNRDIGEKLFF
>TRBV20-1|TRBJ2-5|many|TRBD2
TGCAGTGCCCCCCCAGCGGCTAGCGGCCAAGAGACCCAGTACTTC
CSAPPAASGQETQYF
>TRBV28|TRBJ1-3|NA|TRBD1
TGTGCCAGCACCCAGACAGGGACCGTGAACACCATATATTTT
CASTQTGTVNTIYF
>TRBV29-1|TRBJ2-4|few|NA
TGCAGCGCCGGATTGCCCCAAAACATTCAGTACTTC
CSAGLPQNIQYF
>TRBV5-4|TRBJ1-4|many|TRBD1
TGTGCCAGCAGCTTGGCCGCTAGGACAGGGGATGAAAAACTGTTTTTT
CASSLAARTGDEKLFF
>TRBV6-1|TRBJ1-6|few|TRBD1
TGTGCCAGCACCCCGGGACAGGGGAGTTCACCCCTCCACTTT
CASTPGQGSSPLHF
>TRBV19|TRBJ1-5|few|TRBD1
TGTGCCAGTAGAATAACCGGGACAGGGAGTCAGCCCCAGCATTTT
CASRITGTGSQPQHF
>TRBV3-1|TRBJ2-5|NA|TRBD2
TGTGCCAGCAGACTAGCGGGAGGGCGAGGGGAGACCCAGTACTTC
CASRLAGGRGETQYF
>TRBV29-1|TRBJ1-2|many|NA
TGCAGCGTTGGTAACTATGGCTACACCTTC
CSVGNYGYTF
>TRBV6-1|TRBJ2-7|few|TRBD2
TGTGCCAGCCGGGGGAGGGGCCGAAGCCCCTACGAGCAGTACTTC
CASRGRGRSPYEQYF
>TRBV6-1|TRBJ2-2|NA|TRBD2
TGTGCCAGCAGTCCCCCGGGACTAACGAACACCGGGGAGCTGTTTTTT
CASSPPGLTNTGELFF
>TRBV4-1|TRBJ1-6|NA|NA
TGCGCCAGCAGCCAAGGGCCGGCCCTGGGATATAATTCACCCCTCCACTTT
CASSQGPALGYNSPLHF
>TRBV6-1|TRBJ2-5|many|TRBD2
TGTGCCAGCAGTAGATCTAGCGGGGGGGTGAAGACCCAGTACTTC
CASSRSSGGVKTQYF
>TRBV7-2|TRBJ1-6|many|NA
TGTGCCAGCAGCTTAGCGTTGGACAGCCGAAATTCACCCCTCCACTTT
CASSLALDSRNSPLHF
>TRBV5-6|TRBJ1-1|many|NA
TGTGCCAGCAGCTTGGTGATAGGGCCCACTGAAGCTTTCTTT
CASSLVIGPTEAFF
>TRBV7-2|TRBJ1-3|many|NA
TGTGCCAGCAGCTTAGTCGGCGGAAACACCATATATTTT
CASSLVGGNTIYF
>TRBV20-1|TRBJ2-7|few|NA
TGCAGTGCCCAACTTGACTACGAGCAGTACTTC
CSAQLDYEQYF
>TRBV12-3/TRBV12-4|TRBJ1-5|many|NA
TGTGCCAGCACGCAAACGTGGGGTAGCAATCAGCCCCAGCATTTT
CASTQTWGSNQPQHF
>TRBV7-3|TRBJ2-7|many|TRBD2
TGTGCCAGCAGCGAAAGCGGGAGTACAGGGCAGTACTTC
CASSESGSTGQYF
>TRBV20-1|TRBJ2-7|NA|TRBD1
TGCAGTGCTAGAGGCGAACCGGGACAGAAGTACGAGCAGTACTTC
CSARGEPGQKYEQYF
>TRBV5-1|TRBJ1-4|many|TRBD1
TGCGCCAGCAGCTCGACAGGGACTGAAAAACTGTTTTTT
CASSSTGTEKLFF
>TRBV11-2|TRBJ2-7|NA|TRBD2
TGTGCCAGCAGCTTGAACCGGGGGGGCAATTCCTACGAGCAGTACTTC
CASSLNRGGNSYEQYF
>TRBV13|TRBJ2-5|many|TRBD1
TGTGCCAGCAGCTTACGAGGGGGCGGCGAGACCCAGTACTTC
CASSLRGGGETQYF
>TRBV20-1|TRBJ2-4|NA|NA
TGCAGTGCTAGAGATCTCCACGAAAACATTCAGTACTTC
CSARDLHENIQYF
>TRBV29-1|TRBJ2-1|NA|NA
TGCAGCGTTGTCGGCAGGGAGAGGGTACAGGACAATGAGCAGTTCTTC
CSVVGRERVQDNEQFF
>TRBV12-3/TRBV12-4|TRBJ1-3|few|NA
TGTGCCAGCAGTCAACACTCTGGAAACACCATATATTTT
CASSQHSGNTIYF
>TRBV6-1|TRBJ1-5|few|NA
TGTGCCAGCAGTCGATTGAAGGGGATCGGCAATCAGCCCCAGCATTTT
CASSRLKGIGNQPQHF
>TRBV28|TRBJ2-3|few|NA
TGTGCCAGCAGTCCCTTTACAGGGCCAGCTTTGGATACGCAGTATTTT
CASSPFTGPALDTQYF
>TRBV27|TRBJ1-4|many|NA
TGTGCCAGCAGGACGGGGGGGACTAATGAAAAACTGTTTTTT
CASRTGGTNEKLFF
>TRBV2|TRBJ1-6|many|NA
TGTGCCAGCAGAGTCCAGGCAGGGTCACCCCTCCACTTT
CASRVQAGSPLHF
>TRBV2|TRBJ2-7|many|TRBD2
TGTGCCAGCAGTGAAGACGGGAGGCCTTCCTACGAGCAGTACTTC
CASSEDGRPSYEQYF
>TRBV6-1|TRBJ2-7|NA|TRBD1
TGTGCCAGCACTGGACAGGGGTTCGGGCAGTACTTC
CASTGQGFGQYF
>TRBV28|TRBJ2-5|many|TRBD2
TGTGCCAGCAGCGACCCGGGACTAGCTAGGACACCACAAGAGACCCAGTACTTC
CASSDPGLARTPQETQYF
>TRBV24-1|TRBJ2-1|NA|TRBD2
TGTGCCACCGGGGGCGTAGCGGGAGTTCTGAATGAGCAGTTCTTC
CATGGVAGVLNEQFF
>TRBV10-3|TRBJ1-2|NA|NA
TGTGCCATCAGTGACGGCCGGGACCGGGGCTACACCTTC
CAISDGRDRGYTF
>TRBV11-2|TRBJ2-5|many|NA
TGTGCCAGCAGCTTAGGACTAGGCCCACAAGAGACCCAGTACTTC
CASSLGLGPQETQYF
>TRBV27|TRBJ1-4|many|TRBD1
TGTGCCAGCAGATTCGGGACAGCGAATGAAAAACTGTTTTTT
CASRFGTANEKLFF
>TRBV12-3/TRBV12-4|TRBJ2-1|many|NA
TGTGCCAGCAGTTTGGGGGCGGGCGGGTTCCAGGACAATGAGCAGTTCTTC
CASSLGAGGFQDNEQFF
>TRBV6-5|TRBJ2-1|NA|TRBD1
TGTGCCAGCAGTTACCGGGACAGGGTCTACAATGAGCAGTTCTTC
CASSYRDRVYNEQFF
>TRBV7-9|TRBJ2-5|many|NA
TGTGCCAGCAGCCTCGGGGGGCTTGACTCTGAGACCCAGTACTTC
CASSLGGLDSETQYF
>TRBV3-1|TRBJ1-1|NA|NA
TGTGCCAGCAGCATCCAATCAGGGAAGGGAACTGAAGCTTTCTTT
CASSIQSGKGTEAFF